This TCR beta chain was retrieved from a study of CD8+CD57+ T cells in acquired aplastic anemia. For the study at large: Healthy donors had, on average, roughly 9.8 million reads for their CD4+ cells.

This clonotype was seen repeatedly, ten times or more. Germline V gives CDR1 DFQATT, CDR2 SNEGSKA (reference sequence). Trimming took off 3 bases at V and 8 bases at J, with 19 bases between the two ends. There are 14 residues in the CDR3. CDR3 and TCR beta VDJ profiling relied on genomic DNA as the template. From the reads, TCRdb called clonotypes with MiXCR, one entry per CDR3 protein. This sample carries roughly 63,000 distinct CDR3 sequences, 45% to 60% of them seen once, and the ten largest clones take around 8.8%. The sequenced sample was sorted CD4+, CD8+, or CD8+CD57+ T cells (not recorded which) from PBMCs. The TCR originated in a human donor in good health, serving as a control. The chain couples TRBV20-1 to TRBJ1-1; a weak D match, TRBD1 (5 bases). The CDR3 sequence is CSARPSRELSEAFF. The CDR3 nucleotides read TGCAGTGCTAGGCCCTCCAGGGAGCTTTCCGAAGCTTTCTTT.